The 32 T cell receptor beta chains reported below all come from one sample, sequenced in a study of cytomegalovirus exposure and HLA in healthy donors. Primers included in the PCR were 60 Vbeta and 13 Jbeta primers. Profiled with immunoSEQ multiplex PCR; TCRdb holds only in-frame clones, not every one. This sample has 100,000 to 150,000 clones, with about 72% found just once. Source material: PBMCs. The origin of the receptors is a female donor in good health and CMV-seronegative.

The chain uses TRBV4-2 and TRBJ2-5; TRBD2 agrees at 8 bases. The J call may be faulty, since TRBJ2-7 better matches the DNA end. The germline V gene has CDR1 LGHNA and CDR2 YNFKEQ. This CDR3 has 16 residues. This CDR3 reads CASSSSPGLGYYEQYF. The CDR3 DNA reads as TGTGCCAGCAGCTCTTCACCGGGACTAGGGTACTACGAGCAGTACTTC.

This clone was detected a few times. The rearrangement links TRBV11-3 to TRBJ2-2; 9 bases agree with TRBD1. CDR1 and CDR2 (germline): SGHNT, YENEEA. This CDR3 has 16 amino acids. V gave up 2 bases and J gave up 3 bases; unmatched junction bases: 4. CDR3 protein: CASSLKGQGYTGELFF. CDR3 nucleotides: TGTGCCAGCAGCTTAAAAGGACAGGGGTACACCGGGGAGCTGTTTTTT.

The rearrangement links TRBV5-1 to TRBJ2-5; D perhaps matches TRBD1 (7 bases). V was clipped by 2 bases and J by 3 bases, with 14 bases between them. Looked up from germline, CDR1 is SGHRS and CDR2 is YFSETQ. The CDR3 is 15 residues long. CDR3 in amino acids: CASSFGGTAEETQYF. The CDR3 nucleotides read TGCGCCAGCAGCTTCGGAGGGACAGCTGAAGAGACCCAGTACTTC.

This clone was counted only a few times. The chain combines TRBV7-2 with TRBJ2-7; tentative D call: TRBD2 (6 bases). There are 15 residues in the CDR3. Germline V CDR1 and CDR2: SGHTA, FQGNSA. V was trimmed by 2 bases and J by 1 base, leaving 12 bases between them. The CDR3 reads CASSLKGSGSYEQYF. The CDR3 nucleotides are TGTGCCAGCAGCTTAAAAGGTAGCGGATCCTACGAGCAGTACTTC.

This sequence joins TRBV4-1 and TRBJ2-7; 8 nucleotides match TRBD2. The CDR3 totals 15 residues. Per the germline V gene, CDR1 is MGHRA and CDR2 is YSYEKL. V lost 0 bases and J lost 0; bases outside the gene matches: 1. In DNA form, the CDR3 reads TGCGCCAGCAGCCAAGAAGGGACTAGCTCCTACGAGCAGTACTTC. This sequence encodes CASSQEGTSSYEQYF.

V usage is TRBV2 and J usage is TRBJ2-5, with 10 bases aligning to TRBD2. J gave up 5 bases and V 2 bases, and 2 bases lay outside the gene matches. CDR3 size: 14 residues. CDR1 is SNHLY and CDR2 is FYNNEI in the germline V gene. The DNA for the CDR3 is TGTGCCAGCAGTGAACTAGCGGGAGCTGAGACCCAGTACTTC. Its translation is CASSELAGAETQYF. Filled out from reference TRBV2 and TRBJ2-5, the complete variable domain reads EPEVTQTPSHQVTQMGQEVILRCVPISNHLYFYWYRQILGQKVEFLVSFYNNEISEKSEIFDDQFSVERPDGSNFTLKIRSTKLEDSAMYFCASSELAGAETQYFGPGTRLLVL.

This clone was observed a handful of times. The V call is TRBV7-2, the J call TRBJ2-7, with unresolved D. The CDR3 has 13 amino acids. Germline V gene data show CDR1 as SGHTA and CDR2 as FQGNSA. V was cut by 1 base and J by 0 bases, with 4 bases left in between. The CDR3 protein is CASSLVASYEQYF. The CDR3 nucleotides are TGTGCCAGCAGCTTAGTGGCCTCCTACGAGCAGTACTTC.

The V call is TRBV7-3, the J call TRBJ2-7, with 9 nucleotides matching TRBD2. Germline V CDR1 and CDR2: SGHTA, FQGTGA. Germline trimming cut 5 bases from V and 3 bases from J; bases unmatched to any gene: 8. CDR3 length: 15 residues. The CDR3 loop reads CASSPRKAGGYEQYF. The CDR3 coding sequence is TGTGCCAGCAGCCCCCGCAAAGCGGGAGGCTACGAGCAGTACTTC.

The chain is built from TRBV28 and TRBJ2-7; 8 nucleotides match TRBD1. The ends lost 6 bases at V and 0 bases at J; junction bases unmatched: 10. CDR3 size: 16 residues. Germline V gene lookup returns CDR1 MDHEN and CDR2 SYDVKM. CDR3 DNA: TGTGCCAGCAGCCCAAGGGTCGGGACAGGCTCCTACGAGCAGTACTTC. It codes for CASSPRVGTGSYEQYF.

This clone has only one observation. This sequence joins TRBV29-1 and TRBJ2-3; the D gene is possibly TRBD1 (6 bases). The CDR3 loop spans 15 amino acids. Looked up from germline, CDR1 is SQVTM and CDR2 is ANQGSEA. V was shortened by 1 base and J by 0 bases, with 11 bases between the two germline ends. CDR3: CSVEGQVPSTDTQYF. For the CDR3, the DNA is TGCAGCGTTGAAGGACAGGTTCCTAGCACAGATACGCAGTATTTT.

The V gene is TRBV28, the J gene TRBJ1-1, with no clear D. The V gene's germline CDR1 is MDHEN and CDR2 SYDVKM. CDR3 size: 11 residues. With 4 bases removed from V and 4 bases from J, the gap between germline ends came to 4 bases. The CDR3 DNA sequence: TGTGCCAGCAGTTCCCGCACTGAAGCTTTCTTT. This encodes CASSSRTEAFF.

This clone is a singleton in its sample. The CDR3 loop is CASSPPSRANYEQYF. The CDR3 nucleotides are TGTGCCAGCAGCCCCCCATCCAGGGCTAACTACGAGCAGTACTTC. The rearrangement uses TRBV5-6 and TRBJ2-7; TRBD1 might be the D (5 bases). V was shortened by 4 bases and J by 3 bases, with 17 bases between the two germline ends. This CDR3 is 15 amino acids long. Germline CDR1 SGHDT, CDR2 YYEEEE.

The genes are TRBV2 and TRBJ1-2; D is uncertain. V dropped 6 bases and J dropped 2 bases, with 16 bases sitting between them. This CDR3 is built from 15 residues. CDR1 and CDR2 (germline): SNHLY, FYNNEI. The CDR3 DNA is TGTGCCAGCAGCGAGCTACCGCCTCAAAACTATGGCTACACCTTC. Translating gives CASSELPPQNYGYTF. The variable domain in full, completed from reference TRBV2 and TRBJ1-2, reads EPEVTQTPSHQVTQMGQEVILRCVPISNHLYFYWYRQILGQKVEFLVSFYNNEISEKSEIFDDQFSVERPDGSNFTLKIRSTKLEDSAMYFCASSELPPQNYGYTFGSGTRLTVV.

The V call is TRBV5-4, the J call TRBJ1-2, with D perhaps TRBD1 (5 bases). In germline, CDR1 is SGHNT, CDR2 YYREEE (reference sequence). The V end lost 2 bases, the J end lost 1 base, and 12 bases lay between the germline ends. The CDR3 totals 15 residues. In DNA form, the CDR3 reads TGTGCCAGCAGCTTCGGTTCAGGGTTTAACTATGGCTACACCTTC. Its translation is CASSFGSGFNYGYTF.

CDR3 nucleotide sequence: TGTGCCAGCAGCTCCCCCCCTCCCCCGAACACTGAAGCTTTCTTT. This encodes CASSSPPPPNTEAFF. The V call is TRBV5-4, the J call TRBJ1-1, with D hard to call. V was clipped by 3 bases and J by 1 base, with 13 bases between them. Germline V gene data show CDR1 as SGHNT and CDR2 as YYREEE (reference sequence). The CDR3 runs 15 residues.

The chain carries TRBV7-2 and TRBJ2-7; D gene uncertain. Looked up from germline, CDR1 is SGHTA and CDR2 is FQGNSA. CDR3 length: 15 residues. Trimming took off 3 bases at V and 2 bases at J, with 14 bases between the two ends. The CDR3 DNA reads as TGTGCCAGCAGCTTGGGCCAGGCGTATGCCTACGAGCAGTACTTC. Translating gives CASSLGQAYAYEQYF. The full variable domain, its missing parts supplied by reference TRBV7-2 and TRBJ2-7, is GAGVSQSPSNKVTEKGKDVELRCDPISGHTALYWYRQSLGQGLEFLIYFQGNSAPDKSGLPSDRFSAERTGGSVSTLTIQRTQQEDSAVYLCASSLGQAYAYEQYFGPGTRLTVT.

A single count supports this clone. V is TRBV9 and J is TRBJ2-5, with D hard to call. V lost 3 bases and J 5 bases, leaving 11 bases between the germline ends. This CDR3 has 13 residues. Germline loops: CDR1 SGDLS, CDR2 YYNGEE. CDR3 coding DNA: TGTGCCAGCAGCGGGTGGATGGGCGAGACCCAGTACTTC. Protein: CASSGWMGETQYF. Looking up the rest from reference TRBV9 and TRBJ2-5 gives the full variable domain: DSGVTQTPKHLITATGQRVTLRCSPRSGDLSVYWYQQSLDQGLQFLIQYYNGEERAKGNILERFSAQQFPDLHSELNLSSLELGDSALYFCASSGWMGETQYFGPGTRLLVL.

The chain has TRBV29-1 and TRBJ2-1; 13 positions match TRBD2. The CDR3 consists of 13 residues. Per germline, CDR1 SQVTM and CDR2 ANQGSEA. Trimming removed 1 base from V and 10 bases from J; junction bases left unmatched: 1. As DNA, the CDR3 is TGCAGCGTTGAAGGGACTAGCGGGAGCGAGCAGTTCTTC. It codes for CSVEGTSGSEQFF.

This clone was counted once. The J gene is TRBJ2-5, the V gene TRBV5-1; possible D gene TRBD2, 7 bases. Germline values: CDR1 SGHRS, CDR2 YFSETQ. There are 15 residues in the CDR3. V lost 0 bases and J 5 bases, leaving 14 bases between the germline ends. The CDR3 here is CASSLEGGLGETQYF. CDR3 in DNA: TGCGCCAGCAGCTTGGAGGGGGGGCTGGGGGAGACCCAGTACTTC.

The chain employs TRBV9 and TRBJ2-1; TRBD2 matches 7 bases. This CDR3 region has 16 residues. J lost 0 bases, V lost 4 bases, and 7 bases had no gene match. Germline lookup yields CDR1 SGDLS and CDR2 YYNGEE. As DNA, the CDR3 is TGTGCCAGCAGCTTTTCCGGACTAGACTCCTACAATGAGCAGTTCTTC. Its protein is CASSFSGLDSYNEQFF.

The CDR3 here is CASSLMGQGVSGYTF. DNA of the CDR3: TGTGCCAGCAGTTTAATGGGACAGGGTGTGTCTGGCTACACCTTC. J is TRBJ1-2 and V is TRBV27, with 9 nucleotides matching TRBD1. This CDR3 is built from 15 residues. V lost 2 bases, J lost 7 bases, and 8 bases stayed unmatched. Germline V CDR1 and CDR2: MNHEY, SMNVEV (reference sequence).

In its sample, this clone was seen a few times. J is TRBJ1-1 and V is TRBV29-1; TRBD1 aligns across 7 bases. The germline CDR1 and CDR2 sequences are SQVTM and ANQGSEA. V lost 2 bases to trimming and J lost 2 bases; unmatched junction nucleotides: 5. The CDR3 runs 14 residues. In DNA, the CDR3 is TGCAGCGTTGAAATACGACAGGGTAACACTGAAGCTTTCTTT. As protein: CSVEIRQGNTEAFF. Full variable domain (missing parts from reference TRBV29-1 and TRBJ1-1): SAVISQKPSRDICQRGTSLTIQCQVDSQVTMMFWYRQQPGQSLTLIATANQGSEATYESGFVIDKFPISRPNLTFSTLTVSNMSPEDSSIYLCSVEIRQGNTEAFFGQGTRLTVV.

The chain has TRBV9 and TRBJ2-6; TRBD1 agrees at 9 bases. The CDR3 sequence is 18 residues long. Germline loops: CDR1 SGDLS, CDR2 YYNGEE. The junction had 7 bases not matched to a gene; V was cut back by 3 bases and J by 0 bases. CDR3 residues: CASSARDRAHSGANVLTF. In nucleotides, the CDR3 is TGTGCCAGCAGCGCCCGGGACAGGGCGCACTCTGGGGCCAACGTCCTGACTTTC.

The rearrangement uses TRBV5-1 and TRBJ1-1; D not resolved. CDR1 and CDR2 (germline): SGHRS, YFSETQ. V shed 1 base and J shed 4 bases, with 14 bases lying between them. This CDR3 has 15 amino acids. The CDR3 region has the DNA TGCGCCAGCAGCTTGAGCCGGGCGGGGAGCACTGAAGCTTTCTTT. It translates to CASSLSRAGSTEAFF.

For the CDR3, the DNA is TGTGCCAGCAATCTGGCCTGGAACACTGAAGCTTTCTTT. This gives the protein CASNLAWNTEAFF. The V gene is TRBV28, the J gene TRBJ1-1; D unresolved. This CDR3 contains 13 residues. V lost 7 bases to trimming and J lost 1 base, with 10 bases between them. The germline CDR1 and CDR2 sequences are MDHEN and SYDVKM.

This rearrangement joins TRBV7-9 to TRBJ1-1; D is uncertain. Germline V gene data show CDR1 as SEHNR and CDR2 as FQNEAQ (reference sequence). This CDR3 contains 13 residues. V gave up 1 base and J gave up 8 bases, with 11 bases separating them. CDR3 bases: TGTGCCAGCAGCTTAGGGGGTGGAGGGGAAGCTTTCTTT. This gives the protein CASSLGGGGEAFF.

The V gene is TRBV29-1, the J gene TRBJ2-2; 9 positions match TRBD2. V lost 3 bases, J lost 2 bases, and 4 bases stayed unmatched. CDR1 SQVTM and CDR2 ANQGSEA come from the germline V gene. The CDR3 runs 15 residues. In DNA, the CDR3 is TGCAGCGTTGATGCTAGCGGGACTAACACCGGGGAGCTGTTTTTT. Residues: CSVDASGTNTGELFF.

As DNA, the CDR3 is TGTGCCAGCAGCGGGAACAGGGGACACAACTATGGCTACACCTTC. Amino acid sequence: CASSGNRGHNYGYTF. This sequence joins TRBV7-8 and TRBJ1-2, with 7 bases fitting TRBD1. This CDR3 spans 15 amino acids. Germline V gene data show CDR1 as SGHVS and CDR2 as FQNEAQ. V lost 5 bases to trimming and J lost 2 bases; unmatched junction nucleotides: 8.

V usage is TRBV18 and J usage is TRBJ2-5, with a possible D match to TRBD1 (6 bases). V was shortened by 4 bases and J by 2 bases, with 11 bases between the two germline ends. The CDR3 is made up of 14 amino acids. Germline V gene sequence: CDR1 KGHSH, CDR2 LQKENI. The CDR3 coding sequence is TGTGCCAGCTCACGGCAGGGGCAACAAGAGACCCAGTACTTC. It yields the protein CASSRQGQQETQYF.

This clone was detected only a few times. The chain joins TRBV18 to TRBJ2-2; tentatively, D is TRBD1 (5 bases). The CDR3 contains 21 residues. Trimming left V 1 base short and J 0 bases short, with 24 bases between. Per germline, CDR1 KGHSH and CDR2 LQKENI. The CDR3 coding sequence is TGTGCCAGCTCACCACGGGGCGGACCTTCCCATCAGGATACGAACACCGGGGAGCTGTTTTTT. Protein: CASSPRGGPSHQDTNTGELFF.

V gene TRBV30 combines with J gene TRBJ2-5; a possible D gene is TRBD2 (6 bases). V lost 3 bases, J lost 5 bases, and 16 bases lay in between. The CDR3 consists of 14 residues. Germline CDR1 reads GTSNPN; CDR2 reads SVGIG (reference sequence). In DNA form, the CDR3 reads TGTGCCTGGAGCATCGGGCTAGCGATTGAGACCCAGTACTTC. It translates to CAWSIGLAIETQYF.

The rearrangement links TRBV7-9 to TRBJ2-7; D is perhaps TRBD1 (5 bases). Germline assignment: CDR1 SEHNR and CDR2 FQNEAQ (reference sequence). This CDR3 region has 14 residues. Trimming shortened V by 1 base and J by 2 bases, and 9 bases separated the two germline ends. The CDR3 nucleotides are TGTGCCAGCAGCTTAGAAGGGGATACCTACGAGCAGTACTTC. As protein: CASSLEGDTYEQYF.